These 8 T cell receptor beta chains were sequenced from one sample in a study of CD8+ T cells in alopecia areata. Extracted RNA was reverse transcribed into cDNA, the sequencing template. Only in-frame clones appear in the TCRdb table, and some are missing; sequencing was by immunoSEQ multiplex PCR. The sample carries 100,000 to 150,000 clones, around 48% recorded once. Source material: NKG2D-low CD8+ T cells sorted from blood. The receptors were sampled from a human donor with alopecia areata.

CDR3 bases: TGTGCCTGGCCACAGGTCACCGGGGAGCTGTTTTTT. This sequence encodes CAWPQVTGELFF. The rearrangement uses TRBV30 and TRBJ2-2; D possibly corresponds to TRBD1 (5 bases). This CDR3 contains 12 residues. Germline V gene lookup returns CDR1 GTSNPN and CDR2 SVGIG (reference sequence). V lost 5 bases, J lost 4 bases, and 8 bases lay in between.

The CDR3 loop is CASSELEGGLETQYF. The CDR3 DNA sequence: TGTGCCAGCAGTGAACTTGAAGGGGGCTTAGAGACCCAGTACTTC. The genes are TRBV2 and TRBJ2-5; TRBD1 matches 7 bases. CDR3 length: 15 amino acids. V lost 2 bases and J lost 4; bases outside the gene matches: 7. The germline CDR1 and CDR2 sequences are SNHLY and FYNNEI. Variable domain in full (rest from reference TRBV2 and TRBJ2-5): EPEVTQTPSHQVTQMGQEVILRCVPISNHLYFYWYRQILGQKVEFLVSFYNNEISEKSEIFDDQFSVERPDGSNFTLKIRSTKLEDSAMYFCASSELEGGLETQYFGPGTRLLVL.

The V and J genes are TRBV11-2 and TRBJ2-3; D is uncertain. The CDR3 length is 15 residues. Looked up from germline, CDR1 is SGHAT and CDR2 is FQNNGV. Trimming removed 4 bases from V and 2 bases from J, with 13 bases in between. CDR3 DNA sequence: TGTGCCAGCAGCTCCCCCCCGGAGAACACAGATACGCAGTATTTT. The encoded protein is CASSSPPENTDTQYF.

This chain uses TRBV9 with TRBJ2-7; D gene uncertain. This CDR3 is built from 13 residues. V was cut by 3 bases and J by 0 bases, with 7 bases left in between. Germline V lookup: CDR1 SGDLS, CDR2 YYNGEE. The CDR3 nucleotides are TGTGCCAGCAGCGGGTCAAGCTCCTACGAGCAGTACTTC. Translated: CASSGSSSYEQYF.

This clone was counted a single time. The chain carries TRBV29-1 and TRBJ2-1; 7 nucleotides line up with TRBD1. The junction had 6 bases not matched to a gene; V was cut back by 3 bases and J by 4 bases. The CDR3 has 14 residues. Per the germline V gene, CDR1 is SQVTM and CDR2 is ANQGSEA. CDR3 loop: CSVDGTASYNEQFF. In DNA form, the CDR3 reads TGCAGCGTTGATGGGACAGCCTCATACAATGAGCAGTTCTTC.

This clone was picked up a small number of times. The chain links TRBV29-1 to TRBJ1-2; possibly TRBD1 for D (5 bases). The germline gives CDR1 SQVTM, CDR2 ANQGSEA. This CDR3 has 14 amino acids. V gave up 6 bases and J gave up 3 bases, with 17 bases separating them. CDR3 DNA sequence: TGCAGCGTAGCTCAGGGAGAGGGGCACTATGGCTACACCTTC. Encoded protein: CSVAQGEGHYGYTF.

CDR3 DNA sequence: TGCGCCAGCAGTTGGCGGGAGGGCTACGAGCAGTACTTC. Amino acids: CASSWREGYEQYF. This chain joins TRBV5-1 and TRBJ2-7, with 9 bases identical to TRBD2. This CDR3 has 13 residues. Losses at the gene ends were 5 bases for V and 3 bases for J; bases not matched to a gene: 3. Germline CDR1 is SGHRS and CDR2 is YFSETQ.

This clone was found once. The rearrangement uses TRBV7-9 and TRBJ2-5; no clear D gene. Germline V lookup: CDR1 SEHNR, CDR2 FQNEAQ (reference sequence). The CDR3 extends over 13 amino acids. Trimming cost V 1 base and J 5 bases, with 8 bases left between them. The CDR3 here is CASSLDFVETQYF. The CDR3 region has the DNA TGTGCCAGCAGCTTAGATTTCGTTGAGACCCAGTACTTC.